The 20 T cell receptor beta chains in this list originate from one sample, sequenced in a study of T cell changes during pregnancy in multiple sclerosis. TCRdb's table, derived via immunoSEQ multiplex PCR, lists solely in-frame clones and lacks some. The sample lists some 62,000 clones, 92% occurring once. The sample consisted of peripheral blood, taken in the second trimester of pregnancy. Every receptor here comes from a female donor in good health, enrolled as a control in a pregnancy study.

The chain joins TRBV19 to TRBJ2-3; 7 nucleotides align to TRBD2. Germline CDR1 is LNHDA and CDR2 is SQIVND (reference sequence). The V and J ends lost 5 bases and 0 bases, in that order; junction bases with no gene match: 8. The CDR3 sequence is 16 residues long. The CDR3 spells CASSHTGLGSTDTQYF. For the CDR3, the DNA is TGTGCCAGTAGTCATACCGGACTAGGGAGCACAGATACGCAGTATTTT.

This clone has a single count. The chain uses TRBV11-2 and TRBJ1-4, with D possibly matching TRBD1 (6 bases). Trimming stripped 4 bases from V and 6 bases from J, with 15 bases between. The CDR3 is 15 amino acids. CDR1 and CDR2 from the germline V gene are SGHAT and FQNNGV. The CDR3 nucleotides read TGTGCCAGCAGCTCCGTGACAGGCTCTCATGAAAAACTGTTTTTT. Protein product: CASSSVTGSHEKLFF.

V is TRBV7-9 and J is TRBJ2-1; TRBD2 is a possible D gene (6 bases). The CDR3 consists of 15 residues. The ends were cut back, 6 bases at V and 1 base at J, with 13 bases in the middle. Germline values: CDR1 SEHNR, CDR2 FQNEAQ (reference sequence). The CDR3 DNA reads TGTGCCAGCAGTCTGGTGGAGGGGTCCTACAATGAGCAGTTCTTC. Its protein is CASSLVEGSYNEQFF.

The V and J genes are TRBV14 and TRBJ2-1, with 8 bases matching TRBD2. CDR1 and CDR2 (germline): SGHDN, FVKESK. V gave up 1 base and J gave up 6 bases; unmatched junction bases: 8. This CDR3 comprises 16 residues. The CDR3 loop is CASSQGAGREGNEQFF. CDR3 in DNA: TGTGCCAGCAGCCAAGGGGCCGGGAGGGAGGGCAATGAGCAGTTCTTC.

This rearrangement joins TRBV4-2 to TRBJ1-1; the match to TRBD1 covers 9 bases. The CDR3 has 17 amino acids. J lost 3 bases, V lost 1 base, and 9 bases had no gene match. CDR1 and CDR2 (germline): LGHNA, YNFKEQ. The DNA for the CDR3 is TGTGCCAGCAGCCAAGGACAGGGGGTGGCAGGAGACACTGAAGCTTTCTTT. Its translation: CASSQGQGVAGDTEAFF.

Concerning this clone itself: The sample holds other DNA sequences that translate to the same CDR3. The chain uses TRBV19 and TRBJ2-2; D perhaps matches TRBD1 (6 bases). This CDR3 has 13 amino acids. The germline gives CDR1 LNHDA, CDR2 SQIVND (reference sequence). Trimming removed 2 bases from V and 5 bases from J, with 6 bases in between. Written as DNA, the CDR3 is TGTGCCAGTAGTATACAGGGGACCGGGGAGCTGTTTTTT. This translates into CASSIQGTGELFF.

The V gene is TRBV6-6, the J gene TRBJ2-7; 11 bases are a match to TRBD2. CDR3 length equals 15 residues. Trimming cost V 2 bases and J 1 base; bases outside gene matches: 1. CDR1 is MNHNY and CDR2 is SVGAGI in the germline V gene (reference sequence). The CDR3: CASSYRLAGSYEQYF. CDR3 DNA: TGTGCCAGCAGTTACAGACTAGCGGGGTCCTACGAGCAGTACTTC.

The chain recombines TRBV28 with TRBJ2-7; TRBD2 aligns across 10 bases. V shed 6 bases, J shed 5 bases, and the junction held 13 bases outside the gene matches. This CDR3 region has 16 residues. Germline V lookup: CDR1 MDHEN, CDR2 SYDVKM. The CDR3 sequence is CASSKSSSGSGHEQYF. In DNA form, the CDR3 reads TGTGCCAGCAGCAAATCTTCTAGCGGGAGTGGCCACGAGCAGTACTTC.

This chain links TRBV5-1 with TRBJ2-1; 7 bases match TRBD1. From germline, CDR1 is SGHRS and CDR2 YFSETQ. The CDR3 is 15 residues long. The V gene end was trimmed by 0 bases and the J gene end by 0 bases; junction bases not matched to a gene: 0. DNA of the CDR3: TGCGCCAGCAGCTTGGGGACAGGCTCCTACAATGAGCAGTTCTTC. The encoded protein is CASSLGTGSYNEQFF.

Here the CDR3 DNA reads TGTGCTAGGGGGGGGGTAGGGGGCGAGCAGTACTTC. This gives the protein CARGGVGGEQYF. The rearrangement uses TRBV12-5 and TRBJ2-7, with a weak D call TRBD2 (7 bases). V was trimmed by 9 bases and J by 6 bases, leaving 15 bases between them. The CDR3 sequence is 12 residues long. CDR1 and CDR2 from the germline V gene are LGHNT and FRNRAP.

The J gene is TRBJ2-5, the V gene TRBV11-1; tentative D call: TRBD1 (7 bases). Germline V lookup: CDR1 SGHAT, CDR2 FQDESV (reference sequence). This CDR3 comprises 14 residues. Trimming cost V 5 bases and J 2 bases, with 12 bases left between them. CDR3 coding DNA: TGTGCCAGCAGCCACCAGGGGGGACAAGAGACCCAGTACTTC. Residues: CASSHQGGQETQYF.

The CDR3 region is CASSFGTGYEKLFF. The CDR3 region has the DNA TGTGCCAGCAGCTTCGGGACAGGGTACGAAAAACTGTTTTTT. V gene TRBV5-6 combines with J gene TRBJ1-4, with 9 bases matching TRBD1. V gave up 2 bases and J gave up 8 bases; unmatched junction bases: 4. CDR1 is SGHDT, CDR2 YYEEEE, per germline. The CDR3 is 14 amino acids.

A note on this clone: A junction boundary mismatches the germline segment, possibly from a read error. The chain employs TRBV7-7 and TRBJ2-5, with TRBD1 matching over 10 bases. Germline V gene lookup returns CDR1 SSHAT and CDR2 FNYEAQ (reference sequence). The CDR3 runs to 15 residues. The chain's CDR3 is CASSTGTGVIETQYF. The CDR3 nucleotides read TGTGCTAGCAGCACGGGGACAGGGGTTATAGAGACCCAGTACTTC.

The rearrangement joins TRBV2 to TRBJ2-1; 10 nucleotides match TRBD2. Germline V CDR1 and CDR2: SNHLY, FYNNEI. V was pared by 6 bases and J by 4 bases, with 6 bases of the junction left unmatched. The CDR3 spans 15 residues. CDR3 protein: CASRRTSGSYNEQFF. CDR3 DNA: TGTGCCAGCAGGAGGACTAGCGGTTCATACAATGAGCAGTTCTTC.

The chain employs TRBV20-1 and TRBJ1-2; no reliable D call. The V gene's germline CDR1 is DFQATT and CDR2 SNEGSKA (reference sequence). The V end was cut by 1 base, the J end by 5 bases, with 5 bases between. CDR3 length: 11 amino acids. CDR3 sequence (DNA): TGCAGTGCTAGAGGCGTATATGGCTACACCTTC. Its protein product is CSARGVYGYTF.

The rearrangement joins TRBV10-3 to TRBJ2-3; D possibly corresponds to TRBD2 (6 bases). The CDR3 is 14 residues long. Per the germline V gene, CDR1 is ENHRY and CDR2 is SYGVKD. Between the trimmed V and J ends, which lost 0 bases and 4 bases, there was a span of 8 bases. CDR3 in DNA: TGTGCCATCAGTGAGTCCCCGGGAGCAGATACGCAGTATTTT. Encoded protein: CAISESPGADTQYF.

This clone was found once. The CDR3 DNA follows: TGTGCCAGCAGCCCCGACAGGGTAGGGCCTGAAGCTTTCTTT. Protein sequence: CASSPDRVGPEAFF. The chain uses TRBV7-9 and TRBJ1-1; 7 bases match TRBD1. Germline CDR1 SEHNR, CDR2 FQNEAQ (reference sequence). The CDR3 is made up of 14 amino acids. J lost 6 bases, V lost 5 bases, and 9 bases had no gene match.

This clone turned up a few times. This chain links TRBV7-2 with TRBJ1-5, with D possibly matching TRBD1 (5 bases). V lost 3 bases and J lost 2, with 5 bases in between. CDR3 length equals 13 residues. Looked up from germline, CDR1 is SGHTA and CDR2 is FQGNSA. The CDR3 here is CASSLTGNQPQHF. As DNA, the CDR3 is TGTGCCAGCAGCTTGACAGGCAATCAGCCCCAGCATTTT.

The rearrangement uses TRBV2 and TRBJ2-5, with D possibly matching TRBD1 (6 bases). The V end was cut by 1 base, the J end by 7 bases, with 10 bases between. The CDR3 contains 13 residues. Germline assignment: CDR1 SNHLY and CDR2 FYNNEI. DNA of the CDR3: TGTGCCAGCAGTGAAGAGGCCAGGGGGACCCAGTACTTC. Translated: CASSEEARGTQYF.

The V call is TRBV27, the J call TRBJ2-4; 8 bases line up with TRBD1. The germline V gene has CDR1 MNHEY and CDR2 SMNVEV (reference sequence). V was pared by 4 bases and J by 4 bases, with 9 bases of the junction left unmatched. This CDR3 region has 16 residues. The CDR3 here is CASSSLQGAGKNIQYF. In DNA form, the CDR3 reads TGTGCCAGCAGTTCCCTCCAGGGGGCCGGAAAAAACATTCAGTACTTC.